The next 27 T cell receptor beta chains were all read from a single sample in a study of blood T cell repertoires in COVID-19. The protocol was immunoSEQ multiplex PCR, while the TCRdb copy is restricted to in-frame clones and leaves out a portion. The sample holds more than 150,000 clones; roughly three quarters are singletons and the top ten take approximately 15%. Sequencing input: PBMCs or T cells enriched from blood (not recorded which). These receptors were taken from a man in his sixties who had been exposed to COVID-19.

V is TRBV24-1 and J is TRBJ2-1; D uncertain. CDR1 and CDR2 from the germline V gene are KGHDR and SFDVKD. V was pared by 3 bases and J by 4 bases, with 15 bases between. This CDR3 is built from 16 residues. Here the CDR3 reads CATSDLLGGQYNEQFF. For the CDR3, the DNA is TGTGCCACCAGTGATCTCTTAGGCGGTCAGTACAATGAGCAGTTCTTC.

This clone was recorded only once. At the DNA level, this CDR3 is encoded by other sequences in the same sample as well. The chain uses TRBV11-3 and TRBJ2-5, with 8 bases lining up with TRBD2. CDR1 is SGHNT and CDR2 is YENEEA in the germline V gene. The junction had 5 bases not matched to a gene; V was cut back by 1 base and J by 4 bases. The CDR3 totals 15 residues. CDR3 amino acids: CASSLAGGGRETQYF. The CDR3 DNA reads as TGTGCCAGCAGCTTAGCGGGAGGGGGGCGAGAGACCCAGTACTTC.

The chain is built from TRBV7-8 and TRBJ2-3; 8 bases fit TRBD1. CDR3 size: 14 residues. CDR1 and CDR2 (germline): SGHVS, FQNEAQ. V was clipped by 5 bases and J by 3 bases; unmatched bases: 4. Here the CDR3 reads CASSPDRGTDTQYF. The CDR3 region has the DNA TGTGCCAGCAGCCCTGACAGGGGTACAGATACGCAGTATTTT.

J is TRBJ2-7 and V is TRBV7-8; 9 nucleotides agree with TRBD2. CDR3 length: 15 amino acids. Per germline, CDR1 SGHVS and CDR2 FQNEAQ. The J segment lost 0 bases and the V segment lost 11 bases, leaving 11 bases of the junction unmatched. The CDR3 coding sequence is TGTGCCTCGTCTGTAGCGGGAGCGAGCTCCTACGAGCAGTACTTC. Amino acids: CASSVAGASSYEQYF.

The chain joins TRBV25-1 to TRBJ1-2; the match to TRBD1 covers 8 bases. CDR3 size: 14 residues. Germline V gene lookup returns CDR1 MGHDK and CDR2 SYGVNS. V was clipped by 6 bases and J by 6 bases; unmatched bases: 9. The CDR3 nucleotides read TGTGCCAGCAGCCAGACAGGGGCGGTTGATGGCTACACCTTC. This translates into CASSQTGAVDGYTF.

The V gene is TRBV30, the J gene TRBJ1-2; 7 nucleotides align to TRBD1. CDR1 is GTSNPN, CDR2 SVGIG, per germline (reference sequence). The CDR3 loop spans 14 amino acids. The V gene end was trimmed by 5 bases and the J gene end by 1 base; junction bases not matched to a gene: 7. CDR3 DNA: TGTGCCTGGGGAGAGACAGGGTTTAACTATGGCTACACCTTC. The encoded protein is CAWGETGFNYGYTF.

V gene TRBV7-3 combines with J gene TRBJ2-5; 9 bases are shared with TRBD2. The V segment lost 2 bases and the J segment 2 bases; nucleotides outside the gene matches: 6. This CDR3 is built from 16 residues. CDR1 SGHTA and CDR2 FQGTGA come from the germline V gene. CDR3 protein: CASSLAGGIGQETQYF. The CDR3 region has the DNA TGTGCCAGCAGCTTAGCGGGAGGGATCGGGCAAGAGACCCAGTACTTC.

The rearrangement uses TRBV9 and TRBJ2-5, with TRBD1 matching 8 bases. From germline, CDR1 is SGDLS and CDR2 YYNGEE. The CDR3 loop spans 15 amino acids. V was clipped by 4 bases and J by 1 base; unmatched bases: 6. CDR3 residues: CASSPGTGFQETQYF. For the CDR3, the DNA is TGTGCCAGCAGCCCGGGGACAGGTTTCCAAGAGACCCAGTACTTC.

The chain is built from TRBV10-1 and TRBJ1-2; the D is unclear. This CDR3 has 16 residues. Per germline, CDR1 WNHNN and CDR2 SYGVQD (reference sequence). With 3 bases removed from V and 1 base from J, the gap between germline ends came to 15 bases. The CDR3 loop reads CASSDPGGLGNYGYTF. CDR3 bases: TGCGCCAGCAGTGACCCCGGAGGGCTGGGTAACTATGGCTACACCTTC.

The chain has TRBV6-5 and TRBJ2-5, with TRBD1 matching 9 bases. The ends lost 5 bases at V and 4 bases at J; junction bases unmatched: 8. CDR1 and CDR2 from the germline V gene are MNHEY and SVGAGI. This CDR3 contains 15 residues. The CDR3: CASSTTGGGGETQYF. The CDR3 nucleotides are TGTGCCAGCAGTACCACAGGGGGCGGTGGAGAGACCCAGTACTTC.

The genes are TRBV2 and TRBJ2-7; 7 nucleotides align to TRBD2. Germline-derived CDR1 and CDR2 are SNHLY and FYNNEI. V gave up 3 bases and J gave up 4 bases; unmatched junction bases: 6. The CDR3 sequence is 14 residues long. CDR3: CASSERTSAYEQYF. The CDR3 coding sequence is TGTGCCAGCAGTGAGAGAACTAGCGCGTACGAGCAGTACTTC.

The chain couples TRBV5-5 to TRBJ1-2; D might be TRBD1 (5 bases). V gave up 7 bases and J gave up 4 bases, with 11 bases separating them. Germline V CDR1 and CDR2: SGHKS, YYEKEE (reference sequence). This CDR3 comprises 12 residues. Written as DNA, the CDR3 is TGTGCCAGCTTCCAGGGTCCCTATGGCTACACCTTC. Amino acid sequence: CASFQGPYGYTF.

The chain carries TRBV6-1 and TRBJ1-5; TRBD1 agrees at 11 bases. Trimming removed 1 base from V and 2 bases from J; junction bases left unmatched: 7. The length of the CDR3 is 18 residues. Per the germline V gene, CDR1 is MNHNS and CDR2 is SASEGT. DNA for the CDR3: TGTGCCAGCAGTGAAGGGACAGGGGGCGCGAGAGGCAATCAGCCCCAGCATTTT. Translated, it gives CASSEGTGGARGNQPQHF.

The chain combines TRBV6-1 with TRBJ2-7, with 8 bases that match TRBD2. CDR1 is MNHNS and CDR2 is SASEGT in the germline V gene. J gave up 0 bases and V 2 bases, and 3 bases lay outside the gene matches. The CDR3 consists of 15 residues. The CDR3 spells CASSERTSTSYEQYF. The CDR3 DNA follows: TGTGCCAGCAGTGAACGGACTAGCACCTCCTACGAGCAGTACTTC.

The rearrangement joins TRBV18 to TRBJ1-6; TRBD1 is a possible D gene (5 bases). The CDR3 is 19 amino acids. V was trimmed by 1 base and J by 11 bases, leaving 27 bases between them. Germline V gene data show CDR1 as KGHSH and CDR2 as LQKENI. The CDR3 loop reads CASSPLRQGDTSQHPPLHF. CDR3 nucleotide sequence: TGTGCCAGCTCACCACTAAGGCAGGGTGATACATCCCAACATCCACCCCTCCACTTT.

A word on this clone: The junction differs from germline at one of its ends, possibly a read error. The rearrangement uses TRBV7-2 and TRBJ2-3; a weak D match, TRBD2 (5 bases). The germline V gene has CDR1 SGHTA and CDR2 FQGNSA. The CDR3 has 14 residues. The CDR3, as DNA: TGTGCCAGCAGCTTAGGATCCAGCGGTGCAGGCGAAGGTTTT. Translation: CASSLGSSGAGEGF.

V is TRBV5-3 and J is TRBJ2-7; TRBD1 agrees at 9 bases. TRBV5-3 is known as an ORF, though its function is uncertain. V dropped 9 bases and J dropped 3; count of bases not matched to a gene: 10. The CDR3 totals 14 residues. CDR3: CANFRDRAYYEQYF. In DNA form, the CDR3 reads TGTGCCAACTTCCGGGACAGGGCATACTACGAGCAGTACTTC.

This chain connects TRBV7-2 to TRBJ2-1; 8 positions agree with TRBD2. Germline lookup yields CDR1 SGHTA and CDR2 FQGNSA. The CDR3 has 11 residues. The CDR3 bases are TGTTTGAGCGGGAGAAACAATGAGCAGTTCTTC. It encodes CLSGRNNEQFF.

This CDR3 reads CASSLAPSANYNEQFF. DNA for the CDR3: TGTGCCAGCAGCTTGGCGCCTAGCGCCAACTACAATGAGCAGTTCTTC. The chain joins TRBV5-8 to TRBJ2-1; possibly TRBD2 for D (6 bases). Trimming stripped 0 bases from V and 3 bases from J, with 13 bases between. The CDR3 runs to 16 residues. The germline gives CDR1 SGHTS, CDR2 YDEGEE.

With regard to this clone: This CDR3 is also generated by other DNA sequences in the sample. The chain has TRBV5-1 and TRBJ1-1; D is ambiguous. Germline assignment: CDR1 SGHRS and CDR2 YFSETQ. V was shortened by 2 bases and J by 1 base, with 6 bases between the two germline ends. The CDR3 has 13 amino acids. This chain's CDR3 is CASSLSRNTEAFF. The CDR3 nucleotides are TGCGCCAGCAGCTTATCTCGGAACACTGAAGCTTTCTTT.

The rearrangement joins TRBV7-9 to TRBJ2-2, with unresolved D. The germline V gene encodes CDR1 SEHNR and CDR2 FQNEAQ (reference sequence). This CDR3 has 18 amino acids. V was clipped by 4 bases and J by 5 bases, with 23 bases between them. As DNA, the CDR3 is TGTGCCAGCAGCTCGAACCCACGACATTCAGTCCCAACCGGGGAGCTGTTTTTT. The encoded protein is CASSSNPRHSVPTGELFF. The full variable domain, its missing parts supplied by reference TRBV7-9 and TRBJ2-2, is DTGVSQNPRHKITKRGQNVTFRCDPISEHNRLYWYRQTLGQGPEFLTYFQNEAQLEKSRLLSDRFSAERPKGSFSTLEIQRTEQGDSAMYLCASSSNPRHSVPTGELFFGEGSRLTVL.

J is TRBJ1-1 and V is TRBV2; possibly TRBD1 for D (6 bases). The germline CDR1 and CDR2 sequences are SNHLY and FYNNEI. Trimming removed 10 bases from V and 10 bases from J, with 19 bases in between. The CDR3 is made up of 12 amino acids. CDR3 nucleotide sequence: TGTGCCACCGAGGGGGAGTTTCTTTCAGCTTTCTTT. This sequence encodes CATEGEFLSAFF. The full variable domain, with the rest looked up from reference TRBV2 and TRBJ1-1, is EPEVTQTPSHQVTQMGQEVILRCVPISNHLYFYWYRQILGQKVEFLVSFYNNEISEKSEIFDDQFSVERPDGSNFTLKIRSTKLEDSAMYFCATEGEFLSAFFGQGTRLTVV.

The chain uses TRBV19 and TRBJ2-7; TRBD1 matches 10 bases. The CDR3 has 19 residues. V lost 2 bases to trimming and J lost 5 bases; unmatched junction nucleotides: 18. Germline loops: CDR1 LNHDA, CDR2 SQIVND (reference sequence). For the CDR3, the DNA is TGTGCCAGTAGTATACGGACAGGGGGAGCATTGGCGGGAGTACACGAGCAGTACTTC. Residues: CASSIRTGGALAGVHEQYF.

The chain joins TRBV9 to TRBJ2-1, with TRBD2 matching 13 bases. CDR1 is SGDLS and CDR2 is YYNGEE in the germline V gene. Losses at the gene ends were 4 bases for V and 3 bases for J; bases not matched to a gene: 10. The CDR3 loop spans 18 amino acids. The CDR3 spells CASSPTSGLAGNYNEQFF. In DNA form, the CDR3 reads TGTGCCAGCAGCCCTACCTCGGGACTAGCGGGAAACTACAATGAGCAGTTCTTC.

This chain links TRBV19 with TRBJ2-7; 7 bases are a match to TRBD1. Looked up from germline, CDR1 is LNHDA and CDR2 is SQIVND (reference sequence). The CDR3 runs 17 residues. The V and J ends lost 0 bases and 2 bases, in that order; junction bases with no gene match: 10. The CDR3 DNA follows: TGTGCCAGTAGTATAGAGACAGGGCCTACGAAGGCCTACGAGCAGTACTTC. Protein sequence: CASSIETGPTKAYEQYF. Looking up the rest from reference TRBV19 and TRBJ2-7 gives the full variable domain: DGGITQSPKYLFRKEGQNVTLSCEQNLNHDAMYWYRQDPGQGLRLIYYSQIVNDFQKGDIAEGYSVSREKKESFPLTVTSAQKNPTAFYLCASSIETGPTKAYEQYFGPGTRLTVT.

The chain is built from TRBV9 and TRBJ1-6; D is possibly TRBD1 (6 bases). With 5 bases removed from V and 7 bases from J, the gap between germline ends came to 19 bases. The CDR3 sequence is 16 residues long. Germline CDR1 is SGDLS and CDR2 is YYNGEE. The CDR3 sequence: CASSTQGNRQNSPLHF. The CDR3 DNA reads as TGTGCCAGCAGTACCCAGGGGAACCGCCAGAATTCACCCCTCCACTTT.

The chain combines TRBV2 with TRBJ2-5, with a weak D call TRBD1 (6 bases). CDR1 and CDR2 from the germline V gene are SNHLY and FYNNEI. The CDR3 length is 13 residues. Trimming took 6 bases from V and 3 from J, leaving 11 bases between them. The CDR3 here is CASRVTGKETQYF. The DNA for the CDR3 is TGTGCCAGCAGGGTTACAGGGAAAGAGACCCAGTACTTC.